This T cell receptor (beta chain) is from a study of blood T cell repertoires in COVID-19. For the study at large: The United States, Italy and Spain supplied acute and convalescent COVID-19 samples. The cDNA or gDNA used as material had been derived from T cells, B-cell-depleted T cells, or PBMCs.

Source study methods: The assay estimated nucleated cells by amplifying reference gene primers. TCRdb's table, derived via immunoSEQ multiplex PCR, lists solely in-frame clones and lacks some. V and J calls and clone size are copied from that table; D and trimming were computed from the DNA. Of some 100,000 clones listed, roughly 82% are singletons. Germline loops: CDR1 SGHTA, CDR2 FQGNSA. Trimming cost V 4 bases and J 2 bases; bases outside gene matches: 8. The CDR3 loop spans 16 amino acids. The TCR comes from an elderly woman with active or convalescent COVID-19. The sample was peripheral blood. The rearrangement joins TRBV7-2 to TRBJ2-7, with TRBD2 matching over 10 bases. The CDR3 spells CASSSKTSGQTYEQYF. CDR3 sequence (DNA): TGTGCCAGCAGCTCAAAGACTAGCGGGCAGACCTACGAGCAGTACTTC.